The next 13 T cell receptor beta chains were all read from a single sample in a study of T cells expressing NK-cell markers (dated by TCRdb to between 2020 and 2021). Libraries were prepared through 5' RACE. Sequencing used an Illumina HiSeq 2000. With the reads reprocessed by TCRdb, a single entry stands for each CDR3 protein sequence and no DNA is reported. This sample's listing comprises a few hundred thousand distinct CDR3 sequences. The top ten hold about 0.4% of the sample. What was sequenced was blood T cells: a sorted CD56 or NKG2C T cell subset, CD4+ or CD8+ T cells, or bulk PBMC T cells (not recorded which). These receptors originate from a man between 18 and 35 years old in good health. Donor details come from another sample of the same person, matched by shared clones.

The gene calls are TRBV29-1 and TRBJ2-5; lacking DNA, the TRBD1 call made by TCRdb goes unchecked. The CDR3 is 11 amino acids. Looked up from germline, CDR1 is SQVTM and CDR2 is ANQGSEA. This CDR3 reads CSAGRMETQYF.

The chain links TRBV10-3 to TRBJ2-1; there is no DNA to check the TCRdb D call of TRBD1. Per the germline V gene, CDR1 is ENHRY and CDR2 is SYGVKD. The CDR3 extends over 15 amino acids. Here the CDR3 reads CAISESDRESNEQFF.

The rearrangement links TRBV12-3 or TRBV12-4 to TRBJ2-7; TCRdb picks TRBD1, but there is no DNA to check that call. This CDR3 is 12 amino acids long. CDR3 sequence: CASNTPPGEQYF.

The genes are TRBV7-2 and TRBJ2-7; TCRdb picks TRBD2, but there is no DNA to check that call. This CDR3 spans 14 amino acids. Germline lookup yields CDR1 SGHTA and CDR2 FQGNSA. The CDR3 region is CASSLARLAYEQYF.

The chain carries TRBV12-3 or TRBV12-4 and TRBJ2-1; TCRdb returns TRBD1, unconfirmable since there is no DNA. There are 15 residues in the CDR3. The CDR3 loop reads CASRPTVGGYNEQFF.

The chain links TRBV29-1 to TRBJ1-4; the D call of TRBD1 rests on TCRdb alone, since no DNA is present to check it. From germline, CDR1 is SQVTM and CDR2 ANQGSEA. There are 12 residues in the CDR3. CDR3 sequence reads: CSAGQPNEKLFF.

The rearrangement joins TRBV7-9 to TRBJ2-1; without DNA, the TCRdb call of TRBD1 cannot be checked. Germline V gene data show CDR1 as SEHNR and CDR2 as FQNEAQ (reference sequence). CDR3 size: 16 residues. The CDR3 region is CASSLLQGASYNEQFF.

The chain has TRBV5-1 and TRBJ1-2; TCRdb returns TRBD1, unconfirmable since there is no DNA. Per germline, CDR1 SGHRS and CDR2 YFSETQ. The CDR3 runs to 14 residues. The CDR3 loop is CASSSTGMQGGYTF.

The chain is built from TRBV21-1 and TRBJ2-7; lacking DNA, the TRBD2 call made by TCRdb goes unchecked. TRBV21-1 is a known pseudogene. The CDR3 spans 15 residues. CDR3 loop: CASSLGRDDSYEQYF.

The V and J genes are TRBV3-1 and TRBJ1-1; the D gene TCRdb calls, TRBD1, cannot be checked with no DNA. There are 15 residues in the CDR3. Per germline, CDR1 LGHDT and CDR2 YNNKEL (reference sequence). CDR3: CASSPRQGKGTEAFF.

The rearrangement links TRBV10-3 to TRBJ2-3; the D gene TCRdb calls, TRBD1, cannot be checked with no DNA. Germline lookup yields CDR1 ENHRY and CDR2 SYGVKD. The CDR3 length is 16 residues. CDR3 residues: CAISDPSQAGINTQYF.

The genes are TRBV23-1 and TRBJ2-7; TCRdb proposes TRBD1, but this gene call is untestable without DNA. TRBV23-1 is designated an ORF whose function remains uncertain. The CDR3 contains 13 residues. CDR3: CASSPDTTYEQYF.

The chain combines TRBV6-5 with TRBJ1-2; TCRdb proposes TRBD1, but this gene call is untestable without DNA. The V gene's germline CDR1 is MNHEY and CDR2 SVGAGI. This CDR3 has 17 amino acids. The CDR3 protein is CASSYSRIQGASYGYTF.